This passage covers 13 T cell receptor beta chains from one sample sequenced in a study of T-cell reconstitution after alpha-beta-depleted transplantation in children. Library preparation (for TCRbeta) was performed with unique molecular identifiers. TCRdb called the PCR reads again in MiXCR, with one record for every CDR3 protein. Among some 600,000 distinct CDR3 sequences listed, approximately 13% were seen once. Sample: PBMCs, mostly from graft donor cells, taken 360 days after TCRalphabeta/CD19-depleted stem cell transplant. Receptors were obtained from a male patient between 10 and 17 years old who had a stem cell transplant for acute myeloid leukemia, so the T cells may come from the graft donor.

This clonotype has more than one count but fewer than ten. The chain uses TRBV6-2 or TRBV6-3 and TRBJ2-1; TRBD2 matches at 8 bases. The germline CDR1 and CDR2 sequences are MNHEY and SVGEGT. This CDR3 is built from 15 residues. The trim removed 5 bases at V and 4 bases at J, leaving 7 bases unmatched. CDR3 protein: CASSRISGVYNEQFF. CDR3 nucleotides: TGTGCCAGCAGTCGAATTAGCGGGGTATACAATGAGCAGTTCTTC.

This clonotype has more than one count but fewer than ten. The gene calls are TRBV20-1 and TRBJ2-7; no firm D call. Trimming pared 4 bases from V and 11 bases from J, leaving 21 bases between. The CDR3 runs to 13 residues. Germline V gives CDR1 DFQATT, CDR2 SNEGSKA (reference sequence). The CDR3 DNA reads as TGCAGTGCTATGTTCCCCTCTCAGGACCGGGAGTACTTC. This gives the protein CSAMFPSQDREYF.

The chain carries TRBV21-1 and TRBJ2-7; TRBD2, the D gene given by the table, was not confirmed from the DNA. TRBV21-1 is described as a pseudogene. The CDR3 length is 20 residues. The CDR3 sequence: CASSKGSKTAGGTLPYEQYF. In DNA, the CDR3 is TGTGCCAGCAGCAAAGGATCGAAGACAGCGGGAGGCACTCTACCTTACGAGCAGTACTTC.

This clonotype appeared many times. J is TRBJ2-7 and V is TRBV7-9, with 9 bases fitting TRBD1. The CDR3 contains 15 residues. The ends lost 0 bases at V and 2 bases at J; junction bases unmatched: 2. Germline loops: CDR1 SEHNR, CDR2 FQNEAQ (reference sequence). CDR3 in amino acids: CASSLAGQGTYEQYF. CDR3 nucleotides: TGTGCCAGCAGCTTAGCTGGACAGGGGACCTACGAGCAGTACTTC.

This clonotype showed up many times. The rearrangement links TRBV20-1 to TRBJ2-5; possibly TRBD2 for D (6 bases). V lost 6 bases to trimming and J lost 5 bases, with 19 bases between them. The CDR3 consists of 14 residues. Germline-derived CDR1 and CDR2 are DFQATT and SNEGSKA (reference sequence). The CDR3 DNA reads TGCAGTGCCTTACTTGATAGCGGAGCGGAGACCCAGTACTTC. This encodes CSALLDSGAETQYF.

This chain connects TRBV29-1 to TRBJ2-3, with D unclear. CDR1 is SQVTM, CDR2 ANQGSEA, per germline. This CDR3 has 14 amino acids. Between the trimmed V and J ends, which lost 1 base and 0 bases, there was a span of 8 bases. The DNA for the CDR3 is TGCAGCGTTGAAGGGTTGAGAAGCACAGATACGCAGTATTTT. It yields the protein CSVEGLRSTDTQYF.

This clonotype was counted at least ten times. The rearrangement uses TRBV9 and TRBJ2-3; D uncertain. From germline, CDR1 is SGDLS and CDR2 YYNGEE. This CDR3 comprises 15 residues. V dropped 7 bases and J dropped 1 base, with 16 bases sitting between them. In DNA form, the CDR3 reads TGTGCCAGCTCTCCTAGGCTCCCCCGCACAGATACGCAGTATTTT. This sequence encodes CASSPRLPRTDTQYF.

This chain links TRBV15 with TRBJ2-3; no clear D gene. Germline V gives CDR1 LNHNV, CDR2 YYDKDF (reference sequence). Trimming took off 3 bases at V and 1 base at J, with 5 bases between the two ends. The CDR3 runs to 13 residues. CDR3 amino acids: CATSSVRTDTQYF. DNA of the CDR3: TGTGCCACCAGCAGCGTTCGCACAGATACGCAGTATTTT.

The rearrangement uses TRBV28 and TRBJ1-5; D call uncertain. This CDR3 comprises 17 residues. V lost 2 bases to trimming and J lost 2 bases, with 16 bases between them. Germline V gene sequence: CDR1 MDHEN, CDR2 SYDVKM. CDR3 amino acids: CASSLRSAVRGNQPQHF. The DNA for the CDR3 is TGTGCCAGCAGTTTACGTTCCGCAGTGAGAGGCAATCAGCCCCAGCATTTT.

Ten or more counts support this clonotype. The V gene is TRBV6-5, the J gene TRBJ2-3; D is possibly TRBD2 (6 bases). Trimming removed 9 bases from V and 5 bases from J, with 9 bases in between. CDR3 size: 11 residues. Germline V gives CDR1 MNHEY, CDR2 SVGAGI. The CDR3 bases are TGTGCCAGTAAGGAGGGAGATACGCAGTATTTT. This sequence encodes CASKEGDTQYF.

The chain joins TRBV7-3 to TRBJ2-3; the D gene could be TRBD1 or TRBD2 (5 bases each). CDR1 is SGHTA and CDR2 is FQGTGA in the germline V gene. This CDR3 contains 12 residues. V lost 1 base and J lost 8, with 7 bases in between. The CDR3 loop reads CASSLNGATQYF. The CDR3 DNA reads as TGTGCCAGCAGCTTAAACGGGGCTACGCAGTATTTT.

The chain recombines TRBV4-1 with TRBJ2-1; 12 bases fit TRBD2. This CDR3 is 23 amino acids long. Losses at the gene ends were 0 bases for V and 9 bases for J; bases not matched to a gene: 27. Germline V CDR1 and CDR2: MGHRA, YSYEKL. The CDR3 loop is CASSQDPKWASGRAIYPQGEQFF. CDR3 in DNA: TGCGCCAGCAGCCAAGATCCCAAGTGGGCTAGCGGGAGGGCCATTTACCCACAGGGTGAGCAGTTCTTC.

This clonotype has a handful of counts. The chain recombines TRBV2 with TRBJ2-1; 9 bases map to TRBD2. V lost 6 bases to trimming and J lost 9 bases; unmatched junction nucleotides: 9. There are 14 residues in the CDR3. The germline V gene encodes CDR1 SNHLY and CDR2 FYNNEI. CDR3 nucleotide sequence: TGTGCCAGCAGAAAGGTATCAGCGGGAGGTGAGCAGTTCTTC. This gives the protein CASRKVSAGGEQFF.